This T cell receptor (beta chain) was sequenced in a study of CD8+ T cells in alopecia areata. Overall study findings and caveats: Mouse data revealed clearer TCR sharing than patient data did, a gap possibly tied to HLA. Lesional scalp displayed greater clonality than normal scalp, most notably in alopecia totalis/universalis.

The CDR3 consists of 12 residues. J was trimmed by 3 bases and V by 11 bases; bases with no gene match: 4. Germline assignment: CDR1 MNHNY and CDR2 SVGAGI (reference sequence). About this clone: Its antigen is currently unknown.

Cell sorting on a FACSAria was used to separate CD4+ and CD8+ T cells from the PBMCs. RNA was extracted and reverse transcribed into cDNA as the sequencing template. Method: immunoSEQ multiplex PCR; TCRdb's copy keeps in-frame clones and lacks some. The sample includes more than 100,000 clones, roughly 53% of them seen just once. This chain uses TRBV6-6 with TRBJ2-3, with 8 bases aligning to TRBD1. This sequence was found in a human donor in good health. Input material: CD4+ T cells sorted from blood. The chain's CDR3 is CAGGQGTDTQYF. In nucleotides, the CDR3 is TGTGCCGGAGGACAGGGAACAGATACGCAGTATTTT.